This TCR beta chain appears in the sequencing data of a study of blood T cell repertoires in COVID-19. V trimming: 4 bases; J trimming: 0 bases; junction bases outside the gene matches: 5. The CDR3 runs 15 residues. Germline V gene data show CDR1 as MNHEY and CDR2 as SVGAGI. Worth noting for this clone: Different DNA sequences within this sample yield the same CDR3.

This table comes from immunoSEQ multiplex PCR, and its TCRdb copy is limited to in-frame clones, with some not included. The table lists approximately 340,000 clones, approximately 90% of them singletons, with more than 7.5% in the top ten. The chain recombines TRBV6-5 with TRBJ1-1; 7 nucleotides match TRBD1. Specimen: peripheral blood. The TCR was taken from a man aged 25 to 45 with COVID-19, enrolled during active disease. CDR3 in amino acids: CASSLNRGLNTEAFF. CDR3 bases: TGTGCCAGCAGTTTAAACAGGGGCTTGAACACTGAAGCTTTCTTT.